These 17 T cell receptor beta chains came from one sample sequenced in a study of blood T cell repertoires in COVID-19. TCRdb's copy holds only in-frame clones and misses some; the assay was immunoSEQ multiplex PCR. Among tens of thousands of clones, around 88% were seen once, and the ten largest hold 4% to 5%. The sequenced material came from peripheral blood. Receptors originate from a woman in her seventies with active COVID-19.

The genes are TRBV19 and TRBJ1-1, with 8 bases identical to TRBD1. With 7 bases clipped from V and 6 bases from J, the junction kept 10 bases outside the gene matches. The germline V gene encodes CDR1 LNHDA and CDR2 SQIVND (reference sequence). The CDR3 has 14 amino acids. CDR3 DNA: TGTGCCAGTAAGCAGGGGGCGGTGGGTCCTGAAGCTTTCTTT. Translation: CASKQGAVGPEAFF.

Written as DNA, the CDR3 is TGTGCCAGTAGTAATCGGGGGAAGGACGAGCAGTACTTC. Protein product: CASSNRGKDEQYF. The V gene is TRBV19, the J gene TRBJ2-7; D may be TRBD2 (6 bases). The CDR3 has 13 residues. In germline, CDR1 is LNHDA, CDR2 SQIVND (reference sequence). The V gene lost 4 bases and the J gene lost 5 bases, with 12 bases spanning the gap.

V usage is TRBV7-8 and J usage is TRBJ2-3; 7 nucleotides match TRBD2. CDR3 size: 14 residues. With V trimmed by 4 bases and J by 6 bases, 7 bases remained unmatched. Germline CDR1 is SGHVS and CDR2 is FQNEAQ. DNA for the CDR3: TGTGCCAGCAGCTCCTTACGGGACTATGATACGCAGTATTTT. Its protein is CASSSLRDYDTQYF.

The chain recombines TRBV10-3 with TRBJ1-2; 11 nucleotides agree with TRBD1. This CDR3 has 15 amino acids. J gave up 7 bases and V 2 bases, and 6 bases lay outside the gene matches. Germline V gene data show CDR1 as ENHRY and CDR2 as SYGVKD. The CDR3 protein is CAISEAGQGAPGYTF. The CDR3 DNA reads TGTGCCATCAGTGAGGCTGGACAGGGGGCGCCTGGCTACACCTTC.

The chain joins TRBV7-8 to TRBJ2-4; 7 nucleotides agree with TRBD1. Germline V lookup: CDR1 SGHVS, CDR2 FQNEAQ. The CDR3 totals 16 residues. J lost 6 bases, V lost 5 bases, and 13 bases had no gene match. In DNA form, the CDR3 reads TGTGCCAGCAGCAACCCTCGACAGGGAGCAGGAAACATTCAGTACTTC. Protein: CASSNPRQGAGNIQYF.

The rearrangement uses TRBV3-1 (or the pseudogene TRBV3-2) and TRBJ2-1; 13 nucleotides agree with TRBD2. This CDR3 contains 15 residues. The junction had 6 bases not matched to a gene; V was cut back by 4 bases and J by 9 bases. Germline V gene data show CDR1 as LGHDT and CDR2 as YNNKEL (reference sequence). The CDR3 nucleotides read TGTGCCAGCAGCCCTCGACTAGCGGGGGGCTCTGAGCAGTTCTTC. This gives the protein CASSPRLAGGSEQFF.

This clone was seen a handful of times. This chain joins TRBV30 and TRBJ2-7; maybe TRBD2 (6 bases). Trimming removed 7 bases at V and 6 bases at J, with 16 bases between. The CDR3 totals 12 residues. Germline V gene lookup returns CDR1 GTSNPN and CDR2 SVGIG (reference sequence). The DNA for the CDR3 is TGTGCCTTTCGGCGGGGTGACAGCGAGCAGTACTTC. This translates into CAFRRGDSEQYF.

The gene calls are TRBV5-6 and TRBJ1-1; possibly TRBD1 for D (5 bases). This CDR3 spans 14 amino acids. Trimming left V 0 bases short and J 3 bases short, with 9 bases between. From germline, CDR1 is SGHDT and CDR2 YYEEEE. The CDR3 sequence: CASSLAGSDTEAFF. The CDR3 nucleotides read TGTGCCAGCAGCTTGGCAGGGTCGGACACTGAAGCTTTCTTT.

The CDR3 nucleotides are TGTGCCAGCAGTCGTGCCCGGTACTATGGCTACACCTTC. As protein: CASSRARYYGYTF. The genes are TRBV6-5 and TRBJ1-2; D ambiguous. V lost 5 bases to trimming and J lost 3 bases, with 10 bases between them. CDR1 is MNHEY, CDR2 SVGAGI, per germline. The CDR3 runs 13 residues.

V and J are TRBV7-3 and TRBJ2-2, with 8 bases fitting TRBD2. This CDR3 is built from 15 residues. Per germline, CDR1 SGHTA and CDR2 FQGTGA. The ends lost 3 bases at V and 3 bases at J; junction bases unmatched: 3. CDR3 residues: CASSFLAGYTGELFF. CDR3 coding DNA: TGTGCCAGCAGCTTTTTAGCGGGGTACACCGGGGAGCTGTTTTTT. Filled out from reference TRBV7-3 and TRBJ2-2, the complete variable domain reads GAGVSQTPSNKVTEKGKYVELRCDPISGHTALYWYRQSLGQGPEFLIYFQGTGAADDSGLPNDRFFAVRPEGSVSTLKIQRTERGDSAVYLCASSFLAGYTGELFFGEGSRLTVL.

The V and J genes are TRBV4-2 and TRBJ1-2, with 9 bases that match TRBD1. Trimming cost V 3 bases and J 2 bases; bases outside gene matches: 10. Germline V gene lookup returns CDR1 LGHNA and CDR2 YNFKEQ. This CDR3 contains 17 residues. As DNA, the CDR3 is TGTGCCAGCAGCCAGCCCGGGACAGGGTGGGGGAACTATGGCTACACCTTC. This sequence encodes CASSQPGTGWGNYGYTF.

The rearrangement links TRBV7-9 to TRBJ2-1; 11 bases fit TRBD2. J was trimmed by 9 bases and V by 0 bases; bases with no gene match: 10. CDR1 and CDR2 from the germline V gene are SEHNR and FQNEAQ (reference sequence). CDR3 length: 17 amino acids. CDR3 DNA: TGTGCCAGCAGCTTAGCGGTCGCTAGCGGGGGGCGGGCTGAGCAGTTCTTC. This encodes CASSLAVASGGRAEQFF. The full variable domain, in which reference TRBV7-9 and TRBJ2-1 provide the parts outside the CDR3, is DTGVSQNPRHKITKRGQNVTFRCDPISEHNRLYWYRQTLGQGPEFLTYFQNEAQLEKSRLLSDRFSAERPKGSFSTLEIQRTEQGDSAMYLCASSLAVASGGRAEQFFGPGTRLTVL.

The chain combines TRBV10-3 with TRBJ1-1, with D possibly being TRBD1 (5 bases). Per the germline V gene, CDR1 is ENHRY and CDR2 is SYGVKD. The CDR3 totals 15 residues. Trimming removed 4 bases at V and 11 bases at J, with 23 bases between. The CDR3: CAISVSGGAVITAFF. DNA for the CDR3: TGTGCCATCAGTGTATCGGGTGGGGCAGTAATTACGGCTTTCTTT.

The J gene is TRBJ2-5, the V gene TRBV4-1, with D possibly matching TRBD2 (7 bases). V lost 4 bases to trimming and J lost 4 bases, with 16 bases between them. The germline V gene has CDR1 MGHRA and CDR2 YSYEKL. The CDR3 runs to 15 residues. The CDR3 sequence: CASSLMGGPGETQYF. The DNA of the CDR3 is TGCGCCAGCAGCCTTATGGGGGGGCCGGGAGAGACCCAGTACTTC.

The rearrangement uses TRBV28 and TRBJ2-3, with 12 bases matching TRBD2. V shed 6 bases, J shed 4 bases, and the junction held 2 bases outside the gene matches. The CDR3 covers 14 residues. Per germline, CDR1 MDHEN and CDR2 SYDVKM. CDR3 in DNA: TGTGCCAGCAGGCTAGCGGGGGGGCCAGATACGCAGTATTTT. Residues: CASRLAGGPDTQYF.

The V gene is TRBV7-8, the J gene TRBJ1-4; TRBD1 might be the D (6 bases). Trimming cost V 4 bases and J 1 base, with 13 bases left between them. The CDR3 consists of 16 residues. Germline V lookup: CDR1 SGHVS, CDR2 FQNEAQ. The CDR3 loop reads CASSSGQHLTNEKLFF. The CDR3 region has the DNA TGTGCCAGCAGCTCTGGACAGCATTTAACTAATGAAAAACTGTTTTTT.

V and J are TRBV10-3 and TRBJ2-5, with TRBD1 matching 9 bases. Germline CDR1 ENHRY, CDR2 SYGVKD. V shed 9 bases and J 5 bases; nucleotides not matched to a gene: 10. CDR3 length: 14 residues. The CDR3 region has the DNA TGTGCCATAAAACAGGGGGCGGACGGGGAGACCCAGTACTTC. It is translated as CAIKQGADGETQYF.